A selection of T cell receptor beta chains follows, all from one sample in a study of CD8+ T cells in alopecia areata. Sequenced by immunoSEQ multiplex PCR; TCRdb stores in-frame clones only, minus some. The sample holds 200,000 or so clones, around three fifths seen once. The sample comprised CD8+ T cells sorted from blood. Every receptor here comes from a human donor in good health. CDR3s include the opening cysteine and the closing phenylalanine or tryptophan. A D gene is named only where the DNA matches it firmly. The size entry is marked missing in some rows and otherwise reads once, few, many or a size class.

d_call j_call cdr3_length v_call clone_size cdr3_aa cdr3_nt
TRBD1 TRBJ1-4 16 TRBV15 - CATRRDSAGTNEKLFF TGTGCCACCAGGCGGGACAGCGCGGGGACTAATGAAAAACTGTTTTTT
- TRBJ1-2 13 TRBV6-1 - CASSEGEPYGYTF TGTGCCAGCAGTGAAGGAGAACCCTATGGCTACACCTTC
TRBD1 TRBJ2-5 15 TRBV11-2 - CASSLGGTGRETQYF TGTGCCAGCAGCTTAGGGGGGACAGGCCGGGAGACCCAGTACTTC
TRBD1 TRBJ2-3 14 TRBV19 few CASFSGQGTDTQYF TGTGCCAGCTTTTCCGGACAGGGTACAGATACGCAGTATTTT
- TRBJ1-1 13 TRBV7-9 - CASSSGMNTEAFF TGTGCCAGCAGCTCGGGGATGAACACTGAAGCTTTCTTT
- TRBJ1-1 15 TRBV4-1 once CASSQWAEMNTEAFF TGCGCCAGCAGCCAATGGGCAGAGATGAACACTGAAGCTTTCTTT
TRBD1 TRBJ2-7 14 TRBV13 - CASGMTGQSYEQYF TGTGCCAGCGGAATGACAGGGCAATCCTACGAGCAGTACTTC
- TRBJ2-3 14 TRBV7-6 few CASSPRGAAGTQYF TGTGCCAGCAGCCCCCGGGGGGCCGCGGGTACGCAGTATTTT
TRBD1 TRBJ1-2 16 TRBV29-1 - CSVGQGVFQPRYGYTF TGCAGCGTGGGACAGGGAGTGTTCCAGCCCCGTTATGGCTACACCTTC
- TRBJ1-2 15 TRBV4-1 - CASSQDWTGDYGYTF TGCGCCAGCAGCCAAGATTGGACGGGAGACTATGGCTACACCTTC
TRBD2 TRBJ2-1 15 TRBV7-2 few CASHFLAGEHNEQFF TGTGCCAGCCATTTCTTGGCGGGGGAACACAATGAGCAGTTCTTC
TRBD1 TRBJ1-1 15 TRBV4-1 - CASSQGQGLTTEAFF TGCGCCAGCAGCCAGGGACAGGGCCTGACCACTGAAGCTTTCTTT
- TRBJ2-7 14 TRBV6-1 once CASSVVGLSYEQYF TGTGCCAGCAGTGTGGTGGGCCTCTCCTACGAGCAGTACTTC
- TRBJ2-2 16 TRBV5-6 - CASSLAQGLMGGELFF TGTGCCAGCAGCTTGGCCCAGGGACTTATGGGCGGGGAGCTGTTTTTT
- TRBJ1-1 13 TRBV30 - CAWSVPPNTEAFF TGTGCCTGGAGTGTACCGCCAAACACTGAAGCTTTCTTT
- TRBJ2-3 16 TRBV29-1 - CSVEDPFTGITDTQYF TGCAGCGTTGAAGACCCCTTCACAGGGATCACAGATACGCAGTATTTT
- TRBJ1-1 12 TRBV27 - CASSLLGGEAFF TGTGCCAGCAGTCTCTTGGGCGGTGAAGCTTTCTTT
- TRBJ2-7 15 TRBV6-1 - CASSSPSGGLHEQYF TGTGCCAGCAGTTCGCCTTCTGGGGGGCTCCACGAGCAGTACTTC
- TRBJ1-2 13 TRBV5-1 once CASSLVGNYGYTF TGCGCCAGCAGCTTGGTGGGTAACTATGGCTACACCTTC
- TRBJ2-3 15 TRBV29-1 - CSVEGGHSFTDTQYF TGCAGCGTAGAGGGTGGGCACTCCTTCACAGATACGCAGTATTTT
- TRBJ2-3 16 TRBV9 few CASSVVGGERTDTQYF TGTGCCAGCAGCGTAGTAGGGGGGGAACGCACAGATACGCAGTATTTT
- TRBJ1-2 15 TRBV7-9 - CASSLVALKDYGYTF TGTGCCAGCAGCTTGGTTGCCCTGAAGGACTATGGCTACACCTTC
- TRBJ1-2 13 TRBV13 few CASSLSASYGYTF TGTGCCAGCAGCTTATCGGCCAGCTATGGCTACACCTTC
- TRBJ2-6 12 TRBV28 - CASNEGANVLTF TGTGCCAGCAACGAGGGTGCCAACGTCCTGACTTTC
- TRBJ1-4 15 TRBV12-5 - CASGDWVSANEKLFF TGTGCTAGTGGGGATTGGGTATCCGCTAATGAAAAACTGTTTTTT
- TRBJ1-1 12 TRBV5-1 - CASSSAPTEAFF TGCGCCAGCAGCTCGGCGCCCACTGAAGCTTTCTTT
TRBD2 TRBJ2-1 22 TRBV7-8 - CASSLTLLGLAGGPSSYNEQFF TGTGCCAGCAGCTTAACACTTTTGGGGCTAGCGGGGGGGCCGAGCTCCTACAATGAGCAGTTCTTC
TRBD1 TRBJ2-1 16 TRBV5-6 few CASSQDGTGGYNEQFF TGTGCCAGCAGCCAAGACGGGACAGGGGGTTACAATGAGCAGTTCTTC
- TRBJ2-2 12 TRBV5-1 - CASSLNTGELFF TGCGCCAGCAGCCTTAACACCGGGGAGCTGTTTTTT
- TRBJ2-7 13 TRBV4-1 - CASSPQDFYEQYF TGCGCCAGCAGCCCCCAGGATTTCTACGAGCAGTACTTC
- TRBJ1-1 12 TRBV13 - CASSLGLTEAFF TGTGCCAGCAGCTTAGGCCTCACTGAAGCTTTCTTT
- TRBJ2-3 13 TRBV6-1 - CARQLPFTDTQYF TGTGCCAGACAACTCCCTTTCACAGATACGCAGTATTTT
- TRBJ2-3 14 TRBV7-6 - CASSFASGTDTQYF TGTGCCAGCAGCTTCGCTAGCGGCACAGATACGCAGTATTTT
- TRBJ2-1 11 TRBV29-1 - CSAMKEMEQFF TGCAGCGCTATGAAGGAGATGGAGCAGTTCTTC
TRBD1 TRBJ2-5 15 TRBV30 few CAWSVGTVGRETQYF TGTGCCTGGAGTGTCGGGACAGTCGGACGAGAGACCCAGTACTTC
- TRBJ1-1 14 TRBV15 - CATTSGAKNTEAFF TGTGCCACCACCTCGGGGGCCAAGAACACTGAAGCTTTCTTT
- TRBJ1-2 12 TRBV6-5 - CASSQSHEGYTF TGTGCCAGCAGTCAGAGCCACGAGGGCTACACCTTC
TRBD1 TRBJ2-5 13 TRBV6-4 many CASSAQGEETQYF TGTGCCAGCAGTGCTCAGGGGGAAGAGACCCAGTACTTC
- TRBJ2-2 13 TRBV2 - CASSEGYTGELFF TGTGCCAGCAGTGAAGGATACACCGGGGAGCTGTTTTTT
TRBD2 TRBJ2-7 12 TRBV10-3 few CAINSGELEQYF TGTGCCATCAATAGCGGGGAACTCGAGCAGTACTTC
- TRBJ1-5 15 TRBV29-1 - CSVEEGGGGNQPQHF TGCAGCGTTGAAGAGGGGGGAGGGGGCAATCAGCCCCAGCATTTT
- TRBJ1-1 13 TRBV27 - CASRWQGDAEAFF TGTGCCAGCCGCTGGCAGGGTGACGCTGAAGCTTTCTTT
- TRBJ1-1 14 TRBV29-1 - CSVEEEGMNTEAFF TGCAGCGTTGAAGAGGAGGGCATGAACACTGAAGCTTTCTTT
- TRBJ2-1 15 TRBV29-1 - CSVEGETLTYNEQFF TGCAGCGTTGAAGGTGAGACACTTACCTACAATGAGCAGTTCTTC
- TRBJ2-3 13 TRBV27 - CASSLGFTDTQYF TGTGCCAGCAGTTTAGGGTTCACAGATACGCAGTATTTT
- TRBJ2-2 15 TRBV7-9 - CASSSGEGFVGELFF TGTGCCAGCAGCTCAGGCGAAGGGTTTGTCGGGGAGCTGTTTTTT
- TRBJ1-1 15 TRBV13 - CASSIEQELNTEAFF TGTGCCAGCAGCATAGAACAGGAGCTGAACACTGAAGCTTTCTTT
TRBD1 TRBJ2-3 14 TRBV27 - CASSLGQGYDTQYF TGTGCCAGCAGTCTCGGACAGGGGTATGATACGCAGTATTTT
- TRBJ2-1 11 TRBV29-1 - CSVQGPNEQFF TGCAGCGTTCAGGGTCCCAATGAGCAGTTCTTC
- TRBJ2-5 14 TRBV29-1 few CSVDVRGYQETQYF TGCAGCGTTGACGTCAGGGGATACCAAGAGACCCAGTACTTC
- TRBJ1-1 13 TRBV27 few CASSDPWGTEAFF TGTGCCAGCAGTGACCCATGGGGCACTGAAGCTTTCTTT
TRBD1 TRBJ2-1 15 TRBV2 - CATTPGDSKYNEQFF TGTGCCACTACCCCAGGGGACAGCAAGTACAATGAGCAGTTCTTC
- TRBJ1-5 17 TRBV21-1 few CASSKVGLDINYQPQHF TGTGCCAGCAGCAAAGTAGGGCTCGACATTAATTATCAGCCCCAGCATTTT
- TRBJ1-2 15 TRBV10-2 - CASNIGQLTNYGYTF TGCGCCAGCAACATCGGACAGCTCACTAACTATGGCTACACCTTC
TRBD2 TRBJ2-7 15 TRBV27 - CASSDLLGGSYEQYF TGTGCCAGCAGCGACCTCCTGGGAGGGTCCTACGAGCAGTACTTC
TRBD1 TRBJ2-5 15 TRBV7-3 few CASSLRQGGQETQYF TGTGCCAGCAGCCTAAGACAGGGCGGCCAAGAGACCCAGTACTTC
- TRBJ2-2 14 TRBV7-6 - CASSQLGVAGELFF TGTGCCAGCAGCCAATTAGGTGTGGCCGGGGAGCTGTTTTTT
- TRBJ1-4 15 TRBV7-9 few CASSLPGGAAEKLFF TGTGCCAGCAGCTTACCGGGAGGCGCCGCTGAAAAACTGTTTTTT